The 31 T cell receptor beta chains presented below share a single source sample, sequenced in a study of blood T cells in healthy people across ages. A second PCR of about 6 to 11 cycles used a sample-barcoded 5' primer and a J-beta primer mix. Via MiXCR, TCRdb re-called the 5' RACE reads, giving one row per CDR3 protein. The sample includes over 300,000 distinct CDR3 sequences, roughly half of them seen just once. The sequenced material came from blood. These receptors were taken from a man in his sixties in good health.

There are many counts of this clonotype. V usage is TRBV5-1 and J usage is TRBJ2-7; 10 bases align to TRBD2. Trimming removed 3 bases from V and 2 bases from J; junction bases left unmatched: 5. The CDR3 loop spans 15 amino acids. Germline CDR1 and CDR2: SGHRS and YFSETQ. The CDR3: CASSYLAGGTYEQYF. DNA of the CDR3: TGCGCCAGCAGCTACTTAGCGGGAGGTACCTACGAGCAGTACTTC.

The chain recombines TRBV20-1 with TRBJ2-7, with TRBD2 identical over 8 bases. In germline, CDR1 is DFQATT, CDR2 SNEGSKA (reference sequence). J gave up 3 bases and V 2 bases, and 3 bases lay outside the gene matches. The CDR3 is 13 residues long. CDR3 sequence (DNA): TGCAGTGCTAGACTGACTAGCGACTACGAGCAGTACTTC. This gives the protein CSARLTSDYEQYF.

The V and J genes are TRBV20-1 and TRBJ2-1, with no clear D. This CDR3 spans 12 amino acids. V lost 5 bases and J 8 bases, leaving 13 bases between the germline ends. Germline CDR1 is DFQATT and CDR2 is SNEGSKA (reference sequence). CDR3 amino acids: CSAGRSSDEQFF. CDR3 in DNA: TGCAGTGCTGGGCGCTCGTCAGATGAGCAGTTCTTC.

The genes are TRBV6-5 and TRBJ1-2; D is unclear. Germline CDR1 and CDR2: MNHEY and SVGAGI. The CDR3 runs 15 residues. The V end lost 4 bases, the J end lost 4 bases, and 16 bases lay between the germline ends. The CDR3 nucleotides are TGTGCCAGCAGTTCAACGACCAGGTTCGCCTATGGCTACACCTTC. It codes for CASSSTTRFAYGYTF.

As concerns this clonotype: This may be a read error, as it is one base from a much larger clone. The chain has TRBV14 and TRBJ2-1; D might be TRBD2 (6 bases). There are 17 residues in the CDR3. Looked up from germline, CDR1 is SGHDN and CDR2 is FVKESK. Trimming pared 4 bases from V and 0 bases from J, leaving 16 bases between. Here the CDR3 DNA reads TGTGCCAGCAGCCCCTCCGGCGGGGCAAGCTCCTACAATGAGCAGTTCTTC. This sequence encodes CASSPSGGASSYNEQFF.

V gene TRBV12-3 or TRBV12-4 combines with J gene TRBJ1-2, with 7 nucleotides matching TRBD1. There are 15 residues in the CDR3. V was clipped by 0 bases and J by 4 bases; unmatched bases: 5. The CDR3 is CASSLAGQGGYGYTF. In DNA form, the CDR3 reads TGTGCCAGCAGTTTAGCTGGGCAGGGGGGCTATGGCTACACCTTC.

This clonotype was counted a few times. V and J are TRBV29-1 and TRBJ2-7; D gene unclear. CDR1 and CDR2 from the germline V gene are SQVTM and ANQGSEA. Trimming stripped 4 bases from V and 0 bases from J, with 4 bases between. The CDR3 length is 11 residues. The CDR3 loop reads CSVVLSYEQYF. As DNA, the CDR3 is TGCAGCGTTGTTCTCTCCTACGAGCAGTACTTC.

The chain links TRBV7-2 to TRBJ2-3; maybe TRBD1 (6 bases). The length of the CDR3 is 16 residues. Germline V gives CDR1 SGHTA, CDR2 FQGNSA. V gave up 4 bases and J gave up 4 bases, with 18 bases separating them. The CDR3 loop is CASSYGVGAGADTQYF. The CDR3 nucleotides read TGTGCCAGCAGCTATGGAGTGGGGGCCGGGGCAGATACGCAGTATTTT.

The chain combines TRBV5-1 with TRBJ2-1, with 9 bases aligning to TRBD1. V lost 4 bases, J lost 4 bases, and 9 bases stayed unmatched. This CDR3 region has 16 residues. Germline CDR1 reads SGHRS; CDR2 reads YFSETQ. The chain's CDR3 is CASSVSGTGIYNEQFF. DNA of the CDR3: TGCGCCAGCAGCGTCTCCGGGACAGGGATTTACAATGAGCAGTTCTTC.

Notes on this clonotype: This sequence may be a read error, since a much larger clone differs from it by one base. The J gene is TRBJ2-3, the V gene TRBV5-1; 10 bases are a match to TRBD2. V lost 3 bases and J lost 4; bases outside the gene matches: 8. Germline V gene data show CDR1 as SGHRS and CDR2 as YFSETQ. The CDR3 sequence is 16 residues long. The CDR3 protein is CASSSASGRVADTQYF. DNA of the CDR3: TGCGCCAGCAGCTCGGCTAGCGGGAGAGTAGCAGATACGCAGTATTTT.

CDR3 protein: CASSLRGVETDTQYF. DNA of the CDR3: TGCGCCAGCAGCTTGCGGGGGGTGGAGACAGATACGCAGTATTTT. The chain is built from TRBV5-1 and TRBJ2-3, with TRBD2 matching over 7 bases. Unmatched junction bases numbered 5, after V lost 1 base and J lost 3 bases. Germline V gives CDR1 SGHRS, CDR2 YFSETQ. This CDR3 region has 15 residues.

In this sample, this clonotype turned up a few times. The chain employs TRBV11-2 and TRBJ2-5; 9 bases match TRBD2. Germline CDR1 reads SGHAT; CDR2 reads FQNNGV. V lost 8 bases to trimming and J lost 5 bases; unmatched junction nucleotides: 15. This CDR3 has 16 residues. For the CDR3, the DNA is TGTGCCAGCGGGGCGCAACCGGGACTAGCAGGGGAGACCCAGTACTTC. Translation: CASGAQPGLAGETQYF.

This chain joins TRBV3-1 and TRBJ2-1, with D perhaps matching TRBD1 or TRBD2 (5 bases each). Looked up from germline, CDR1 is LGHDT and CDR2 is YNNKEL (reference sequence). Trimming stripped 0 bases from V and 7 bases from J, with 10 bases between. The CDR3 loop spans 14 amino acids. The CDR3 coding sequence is TGTGCCAGCAGCCAAGATCGAGGGGAAAATGAGCAGTTCTTC. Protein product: CASSQDRGENEQFF.

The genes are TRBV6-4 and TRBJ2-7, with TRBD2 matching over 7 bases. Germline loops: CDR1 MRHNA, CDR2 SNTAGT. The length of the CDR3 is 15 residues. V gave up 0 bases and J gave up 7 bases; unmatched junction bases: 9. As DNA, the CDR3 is TGTGCCAGCAGTGACTCTTACGGGGGGTACAATGAGCAGTACTTC. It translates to CASSDSYGGYNEQYF.

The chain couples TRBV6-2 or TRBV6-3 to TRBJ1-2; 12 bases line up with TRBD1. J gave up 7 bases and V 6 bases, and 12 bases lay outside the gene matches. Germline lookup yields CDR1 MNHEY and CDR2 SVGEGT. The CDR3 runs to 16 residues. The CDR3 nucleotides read TGTGCCAGCAGCCGGACGGGACAGGGGGCCGCCCGTGGCTACACCTTC. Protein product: CASSRTGQGAARGYTF.

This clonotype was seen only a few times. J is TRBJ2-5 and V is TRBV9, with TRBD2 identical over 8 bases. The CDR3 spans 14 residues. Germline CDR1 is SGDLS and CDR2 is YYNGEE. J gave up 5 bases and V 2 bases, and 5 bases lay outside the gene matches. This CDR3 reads CASSVGGALETQYF. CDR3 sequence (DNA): TGTGCCAGCAGCGTCGGGGGGGCATTGGAGACCCAGTACTTC. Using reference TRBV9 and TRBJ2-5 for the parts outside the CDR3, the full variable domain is DSGVTQTPKHLITATGQRVTLRCSPRSGDLSVYWYQQSLDQGLQFLIQYYNGEERAKGNILERFSAQQFPDLHSELNLSSLELGDSALYFCASSVGGALETQYFGPGTRLLVL.

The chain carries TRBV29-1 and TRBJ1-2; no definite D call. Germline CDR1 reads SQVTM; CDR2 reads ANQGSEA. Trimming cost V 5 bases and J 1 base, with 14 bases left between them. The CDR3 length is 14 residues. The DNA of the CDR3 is TGCAGCGTTCGGCAACGGGATAGTAACTATGGCTACACCTTC. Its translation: CSVRQRDSNYGYTF. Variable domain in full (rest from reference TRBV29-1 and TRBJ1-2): SAVISQKPSRDICQRGTSLTIQCQVDSQVTMMFWYRQQPGQSLTLIATANQGSEATYESGFVIDKFPISRPNLTFSTLTVSNMSPEDSSIYLCSVRQRDSNYGYTFGSGTRLTVV.

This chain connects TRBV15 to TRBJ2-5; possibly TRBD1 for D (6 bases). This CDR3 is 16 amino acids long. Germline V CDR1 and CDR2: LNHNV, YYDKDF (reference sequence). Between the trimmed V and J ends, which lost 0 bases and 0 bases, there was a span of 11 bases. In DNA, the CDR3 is TGTGCCACCAGCAGAGATGGGGGCAGAGACCAAGAGACCCAGTACTTC. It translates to CATSRDGGRDQETQYF.

The CDR3 region is CSAATGTGAEKLFF. The DNA of the CDR3 is TGCAGTGCTGCTACCGGGACAGGGGCTGAAAAACTGTTTTTT. The chain links TRBV20-1 to TRBJ1-4; 10 nucleotides line up with TRBD1. The V and J ends lost 5 bases and 7 bases, in that order; junction bases with no gene match: 7. CDR3 length: 14 residues. Germline V gene sequence: CDR1 DFQATT, CDR2 SNEGSKA (reference sequence).

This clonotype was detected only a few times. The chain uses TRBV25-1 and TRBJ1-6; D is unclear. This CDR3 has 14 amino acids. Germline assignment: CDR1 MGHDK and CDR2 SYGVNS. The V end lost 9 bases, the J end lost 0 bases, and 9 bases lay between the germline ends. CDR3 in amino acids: CASQTASYNSPLHF. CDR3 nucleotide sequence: TGTGCCAGTCAGACTGCCTCCTATAATTCACCCCTCCACTTT.

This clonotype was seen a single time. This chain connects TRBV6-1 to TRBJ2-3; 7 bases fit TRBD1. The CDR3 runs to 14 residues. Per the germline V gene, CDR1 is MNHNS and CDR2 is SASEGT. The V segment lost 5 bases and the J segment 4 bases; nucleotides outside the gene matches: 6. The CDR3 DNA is TGTGCCAGCAGTTTTCGTCAGGGGGCAGATACGCAGTATTTT. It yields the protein CASSFRQGADTQYF.

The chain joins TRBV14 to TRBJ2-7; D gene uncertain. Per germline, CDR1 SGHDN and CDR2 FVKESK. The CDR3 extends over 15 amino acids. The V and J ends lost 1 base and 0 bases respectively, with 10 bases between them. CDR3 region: CASSQVAGSSYEQYF. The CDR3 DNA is TGTGCCAGCAGCCAAGTGGCAGGTAGCTCCTACGAGCAGTACTTC.

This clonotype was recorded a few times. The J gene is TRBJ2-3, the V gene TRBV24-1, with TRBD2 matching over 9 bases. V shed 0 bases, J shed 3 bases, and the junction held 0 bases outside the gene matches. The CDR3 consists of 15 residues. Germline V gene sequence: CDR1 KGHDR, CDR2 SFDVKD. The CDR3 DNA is TGTGCCACCAGTGATTTGACTAGCGGGACAGATACGCAGTATTTT. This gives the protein CATSDLTSGTDTQYF.

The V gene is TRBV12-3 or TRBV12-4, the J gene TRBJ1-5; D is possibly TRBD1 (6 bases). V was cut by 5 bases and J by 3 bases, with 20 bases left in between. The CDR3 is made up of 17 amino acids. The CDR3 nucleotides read TGTGCCAGCAGTCCCCCCCAGAGGGGGGGGGCCAATCAGCCCCAGCATTTT. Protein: CASSPPQRGGANQPQHF.

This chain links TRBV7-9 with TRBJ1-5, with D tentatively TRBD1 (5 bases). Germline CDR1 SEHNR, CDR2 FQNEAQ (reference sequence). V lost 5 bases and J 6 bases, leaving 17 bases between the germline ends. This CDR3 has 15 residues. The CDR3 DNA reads TGTGCCAGCAGCCCGACGGGGCAGGCCATTCAGCCCCAGCATTTT. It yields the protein CASSPTGQAIQPQHF.

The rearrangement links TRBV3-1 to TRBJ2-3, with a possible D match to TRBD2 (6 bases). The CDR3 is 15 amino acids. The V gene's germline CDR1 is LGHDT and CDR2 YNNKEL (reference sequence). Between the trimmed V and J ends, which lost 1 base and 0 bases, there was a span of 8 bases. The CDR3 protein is CASSQGGTSTDTQYF. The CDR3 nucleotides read TGTGCCAGCAGCCAAGGCGGGACTAGCACAGATACGCAGTATTTT.

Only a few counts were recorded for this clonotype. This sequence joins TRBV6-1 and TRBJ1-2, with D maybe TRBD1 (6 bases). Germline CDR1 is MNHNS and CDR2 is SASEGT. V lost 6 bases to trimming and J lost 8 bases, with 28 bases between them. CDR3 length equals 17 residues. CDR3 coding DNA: TGTGCCAGCAGGAGTCGGGAAACAGGGAGAAAGAACGAGGGCTACACCTTC. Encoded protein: CASRSRETGRKNEGYTF.

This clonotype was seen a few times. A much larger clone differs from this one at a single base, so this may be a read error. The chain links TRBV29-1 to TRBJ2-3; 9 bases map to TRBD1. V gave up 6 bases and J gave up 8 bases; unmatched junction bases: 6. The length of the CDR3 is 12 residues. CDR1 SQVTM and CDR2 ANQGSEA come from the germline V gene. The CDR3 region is CSVPVQGATQYF. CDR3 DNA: TGCAGCGTCCCAGTACAGGGGGCTACGCAGTATTTT.

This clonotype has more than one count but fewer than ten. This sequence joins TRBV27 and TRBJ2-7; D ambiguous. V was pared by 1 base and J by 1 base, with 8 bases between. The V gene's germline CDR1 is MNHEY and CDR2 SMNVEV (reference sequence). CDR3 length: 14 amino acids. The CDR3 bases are TGTGCCAGCAGTTTATTCGTCGATTCCTACGAGCAGTACTTC. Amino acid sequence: CASSLFVDSYEQYF.

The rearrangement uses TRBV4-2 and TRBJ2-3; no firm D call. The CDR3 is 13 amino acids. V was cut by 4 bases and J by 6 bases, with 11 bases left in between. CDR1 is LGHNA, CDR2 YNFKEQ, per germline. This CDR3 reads CASSLDQVDTQYF. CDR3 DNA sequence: TGTGCCAGCAGCCTAGACCAGGTGGATACGCAGTATTTT.

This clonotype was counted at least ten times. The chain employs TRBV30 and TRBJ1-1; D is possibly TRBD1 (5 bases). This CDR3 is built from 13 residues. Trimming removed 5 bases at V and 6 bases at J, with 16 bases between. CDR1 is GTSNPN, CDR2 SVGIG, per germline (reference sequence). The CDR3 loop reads CAWGKGSWAEAFF. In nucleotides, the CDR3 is TGTGCCTGGGGGAAGGGGAGTTGGGCTGAAGCTTTCTTT.